A selection of T cell receptor beta chains follows, all from one sample in a study of vaccination effects on CD4 cells after COVID-19. For these TCRs, the target antigens are not known. Clones were read by immunoSEQ multiplex PCR, and TCRdb kept only the in-frame ones, dropping some. The sample contains about 61,000 clones, more than 80% of which appear only once. Sequencing used CD4+ T cells from PBMCs cultured with HCoV-229E spike peptides, obtained before COVID-19 vaccination. Every receptor here comes from a human donor who received a COVID-19 vaccine. Both conserved end residues are part of each CDR3. Each record gives: J gene, clone size, D gene, V gene, CDR3 protein, CDR3 DNA. D genes are given only for firm matches. Clone size is not always given. Where it is, it says once, few, many or a class for expanded clones.

TRBJ1-6	NA	NA	TRBV30	CAWSVTRRVFDSPLHF	TGTGCCTGGAGTGTAACCCGCCGAGTTTTCGATTCACCCCTCCACTTT
TRBJ1-1	NA	TRBD1	TRBV7-6	CASSSRPGQGASAFF	TGTGCCAGCAGCTCCCGCCCTGGACAGGGGGCGTCGGCTTTCTTT
TRBJ1-2	NA	NA	TRBV5-1	CASSLDPSGQLFNYGYTF	TGCGCCAGCAGCTTGGATCCCTCCGGGCAGCTTTTTAACTATGGCTACACCTTC
TRBJ2-2	NA	NA	TRBV29-1	CSVRRGNTGELFF	TGCAGCGTAAGACGGGGGAACACCGGGGAGCTGTTTTTT
TRBJ2-5	NA	NA	TRBV20-1	CSVLGMKTQYF	TGCAGTGTCTTAGGGATGAAGACCCAGTACTTC
TRBJ1-5	medium-sized	NA	TRBV18	CASSRGSNSNQPQHF	TGTGCCAGCTCTCGCGGCAGCAATAGCAATCAGCCCCAGCATTTT
TRBJ1-1	NA	TRBD1	TRBV3-1/TRBV3-2	CASSQTGGGGFRAFF	TGTGCCAGCAGCCAAACAGGGGGCGGAGGCTTTAGAGCTTTCTTT
TRBJ1-2	once	NA	TRBV6-5	CASSETSDYYGYTF	TGTGCCAGCAGCGAGACTTCGGATTACTATGGCTACACCTTC
TRBJ2-5	NA	TRBD1	TRBV3-1/TRBV3-2	CASSTRTGDQETQYF	TGTGCCAGCAGCACTAGGACAGGCGACCAAGAGACCCAGTACTTC
TRBJ2-1	NA	NA	TRBV6-5	CASSYSHGSWNEQFF	TGTGCCAGCAGTTACTCACACGGATCGTGGAATGAGCAGTTCTTC
TRBJ1-4	once	TRBD1	TRBV27	CASSLVTGKGEKLFF	TGTGCCAGCAGTTTAGTGACAGGGAAGGGGGAAAAACTGTTTTTT
TRBJ1-2	once	TRBD1	TRBV25-1	CASSEPRQGSGGYTF	TGTGCCAGCAGTGAACCGCGACAGGGGTCGGGGGGCTACACCTTC
TRBJ2-5	NA	TRBD2	TRBV10-2	CASRGHGTSGGVLKETQYF	TGCGCCAGCAGAGGCCACGGGACTAGCGGGGGAGTACTCAAAGAGACCCAGTACTTC
TRBJ2-5	NA	NA	TRBV30	CAWKGGQETQYF	TGTGCCTGGAAAGGGGGACAAGAGACCCAGTACTTC
TRBJ2-3	NA	NA	TRBV11-3	CASSLTTRDTQYF	TGTGCCAGCAGCTTAACAACTAGAGATACGCAGTATTTT
TRBJ2-3	NA	NA	TRBV5-4	CASSLDREDTQYF	TGTGCCAGCAGCTTGGACCGGGAGGATACGCAGTATTTT
TRBJ2-3	NA	TRBD1	TRBV7-2	CASSLVRGREDTQYF	TGTGCCAGCAGCTTAGTCAGGGGGCGGGAAGATACGCAGTATTTT
TRBJ1-1	NA	NA	TRBV29-1	CSPRGITEAFF	TGCAGCCCCCGGGGTATCACTGAAGCTTTCTTT
TRBJ2-4	NA	TRBD2	TRBV2	CASNYGTSGEAKNIQYF	TGTGCCAGCAACTACGGGACTAGCGGGGAAGCCAAAAACATTCAGTACTTC
TRBJ2-1	NA	NA	TRBV3-1/TRBV3-2	CASSPQGSLNEQFF	TGTGCCAGCAGCCCCCAAGGTAGTCTCAATGAGCAGTTCTTC
TRBJ2-1	NA	NA	TRBV6-5	CASSHGFNEQFF	TGTGCCAGCAGCCATGGGTTCAATGAGCAGTTCTTC
TRBJ1-2	NA	TRBD1	TRBV7-2	CASSPGGSNYGYTF	TGTGCCAGCAGCCCAGGGGGTAGTAACTATGGCTACACCTTC
TRBJ1-5	NA	NA	TRBV7-8	CASTQDGLYNQPQHF	TGTGCCAGCACTCAGGACGGTCTATACAATCAGCCCCAGCATTTT
TRBJ1-1	NA	NA	TRBV29-1	CSAAQSTGRVGRAFF	TGCAGCGCGGCCCAATCTACAGGGCGGGTTGGGAGGGCTTTCTTT
TRBJ1-1	NA	NA	TRBV10-1	CASSYSRVGTEAFF	TGCGCCAGCAGTTACAGCAGGGTCGGGACTGAAGCTTTCTTT
TRBJ2-3	NA	NA	TRBV30	CAWSVRFGGRGADTQYF	TGTGCCTGGAGTGTACGATTTGGGGGGAGAGGGGCAGATACGCAGTATTTT
TRBJ1-2	NA	NA	TRBV9	CASTLSGYGYTF	TGTGCCAGCACCCTTTCTGGCTATGGCTACACCTTC
TRBJ1-1	few	TRBD1	TRBV2	CASSDQGALNTEAFF	TGTGCCAGCAGTGACCAGGGGGCCCTGAACACTGAAGCTTTCTTT
TRBJ2-1	NA	NA	TRBV4-2	CASSQDRAGGSYNEQFF	TGTGCCAGCAGCCAAGATCGGGCCGGGGGTTCGTACAATGAGCAGTTCTTC
TRBJ1-4	few	TRBD1	TRBV27	CASSWDSNEKLFF	TGTGCCAGCAGTTGGGACAGTAATGAAAAACTGTTTTTT
TRBJ2-1	once	NA	TRBV6-2/TRBV6-3	CASSYSDGGEQFF	TGTGCCAGCAGTTACTCAGACGGGGGAGAGCAGTTCTTC
TRBJ1-6	NA	TRBD1	TRBV5-8	CASSLITTGGVSPLHF	TGTGCCAGCAGCTTGATCACGACAGGGGGTGTTTCACCCCTCCACTTT
TRBJ1-1	NA	NA	TRBV3-1/TRBV3-2	CASSQGDAGRAFF	TGTGCCAGCAGCCAAGGAGATGCGGGACGGGCTTTCTTT
TRBJ2-5	NA	TRBD1	TRBV5-1	CASSGGQGAETQYF	TGCGCCAGCAGCGGGGGACAGGGGGCGGAGACCCAGTACTTC
TRBJ2-1	NA	TRBD2	TRBV6-1	CASSDGLALGTNEQFF	TGTGCCAGCAGTGACGGACTAGCTCTGGGTACAAATGAGCAGTTCTTC
TRBJ2-5	NA	TRBD2	TRBV6-2/TRBV6-3	CASSFYGSGGLVETQYF	TGTGCCAGCAGTTTTTATGGCAGCGGGGGATTGGTAGAGACCCAGTACTTC
TRBJ2-2	NA	NA	TRBV18	CASSPTVYTGTGELFF	TGTGCCAGCTCACCGACGGTATATACAGGGACCGGGGAGCTGTTTTTT
TRBJ2-3	NA	TRBD2	TRBV6-6	CASRASGGTTDTQYF	TGTGCCAGCAGGGCTAGCGGGGGAACCACAGATACGCAGTATTTT
TRBJ2-5	NA	NA	TRBV9	CASSFPGPLRTQYF	TGTGCCAGCAGCTTCCCGGGACCCCTTAGAACCCAGTACTTC
TRBJ2-1	NA	TRBD2	TRBV3-1/TRBV3-2	CASSQGTSGGQGEQFF	TGTGCCAGCAGCCAGGGGACTAGCGGGGGTCAGGGTGAGCAGTTCTTC
TRBJ2-3	once	NA	TRBV6-5	CASSYETRPDTQYF	TGTGCCAGCAGTTACGAGACTAGACCAGATACGCAGTATTTT
TRBJ2-5	NA	NA	TRBV7-2	CASSLRRAVETQYF	TGTGCCAGCAGCTTACGCAGGGCGGTAGAGACCCAGTACTTC
TRBJ1-6	NA	TRBD1	TRBV27	CASSLEGGQGANSPLHF	TGTGCCAGCAGCCTAGAGGGGGGACAGGGGGCAAATTCACCCCTCCACTTT
TRBJ2-5	NA	TRBD2	TRBV5-5	CASSPSAGGYQETQYF	TGTGCCAGCAGCCCCTCAGCGGGGGGTTACCAAGAGACCCAGTACTTC
TRBJ1-1	NA	NA	TRBV7-8	CASSLVGGGITEAFF	TGTGCCAGCAGCTTAGTAGGGGGGGGTATCACTGAAGCTTTCTTT
TRBJ1-4	NA	TRBD1	TRBV25-1	CASSTTRGTAATNEKLFF	TGTGCCAGCAGTACAACCCGGGGGACAGCTGCAACTAATGAAAAACTGTTTTTT
TRBJ1-5	few	TRBD1	TRBV19	CASSIVGQGFQPQHF	TGTGCCAGTAGTATTGTAGGACAGGGCTTTCAGCCCCAGCATTTT
TRBJ2-5	NA	TRBD2	TRBV4-1	CASSQVPTGGGRQETQYF	TGCGCCAGCAGCCAGGTGCCAACGGGCGGGGGTCGACAAGAGACCCAGTACTTC
TRBJ1-2	NA	NA	TRBV5-1	CASSLTENYGYTF	TGCGCCAGCAGCTTGACGGAGAACTATGGCTACACCTTC
TRBJ2-1	NA	NA	TRBV27	CASSPWTPMAQGVQFF	TGTGCCAGCAGTCCCTGGACCCCTATGGCCCAAGGTGTGCAGTTCTTC
TRBJ1-1	NA	NA	TRBV10-3	CAISRDGLMNTEAFF	TGTGCCATCAGTCGAGACGGACTCATGAACACTGAAGCTTTCTTT
TRBJ2-3	NA	TRBD2	TRBV7-9	CASSLATSGSTDTQYF	TGTGCCAGCAGCTTAGCAACTAGCGGTAGCACAGATACGCAGTATTTT
TRBJ2-2	NA	NA	TRBV5-1	CASSGAGVTGELFF	TGCGCCAGCAGCGGAGCAGGGGTTACCGGGGAGCTGTTTTTT
TRBJ2-5	NA	TRBD2	TRBV4-1	CASSQETPPAGAQETQYF	TGCGCCAGCAGCCAAGAGACGCCACCAGCGGGGGCGCAAGAGACCCAGTACTTC
TRBJ1-1	NA	NA	TRBV7-8	CASSFRGPESLEAFF	TGTGCCAGCAGCTTCAGAGGGCCTGAATCCCTTGAAGCTTTCTTT